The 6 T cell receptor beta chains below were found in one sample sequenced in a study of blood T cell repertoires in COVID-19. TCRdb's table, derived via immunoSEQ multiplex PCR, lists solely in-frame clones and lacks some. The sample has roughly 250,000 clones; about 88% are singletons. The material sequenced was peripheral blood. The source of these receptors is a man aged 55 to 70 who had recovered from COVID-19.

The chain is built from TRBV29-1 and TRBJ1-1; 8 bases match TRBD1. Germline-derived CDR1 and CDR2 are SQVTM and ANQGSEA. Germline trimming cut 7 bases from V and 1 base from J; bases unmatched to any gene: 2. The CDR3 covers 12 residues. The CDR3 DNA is TGCAGCGCCGGGACAGGGAACACTGAAGCTTTCTTT. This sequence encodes CSAGTGNTEAFF.

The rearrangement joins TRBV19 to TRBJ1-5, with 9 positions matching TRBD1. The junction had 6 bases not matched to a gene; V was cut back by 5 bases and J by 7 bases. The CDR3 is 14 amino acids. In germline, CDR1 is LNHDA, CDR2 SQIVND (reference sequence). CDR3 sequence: CASSVTGGEQPQHF. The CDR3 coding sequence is TGTGCCAGTAGTGTTACAGGGGGCGAGCAGCCCCAGCATTTT.

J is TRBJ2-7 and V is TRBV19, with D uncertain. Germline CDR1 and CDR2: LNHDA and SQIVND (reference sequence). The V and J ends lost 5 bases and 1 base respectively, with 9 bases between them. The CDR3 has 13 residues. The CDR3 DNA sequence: TGTGCCAGTAGTTCCGTCGTTTCCTACGAGCAGTACTTC. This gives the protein CASSSVVSYEQYF.

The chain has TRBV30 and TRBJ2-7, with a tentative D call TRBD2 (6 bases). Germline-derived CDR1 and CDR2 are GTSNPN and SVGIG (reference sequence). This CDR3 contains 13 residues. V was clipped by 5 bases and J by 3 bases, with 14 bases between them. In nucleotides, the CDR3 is TGTGCCTGGGGTGCTGGAGGGCTCTACGAGCAGTACTTC. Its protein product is CAWGAGGLYEQYF.

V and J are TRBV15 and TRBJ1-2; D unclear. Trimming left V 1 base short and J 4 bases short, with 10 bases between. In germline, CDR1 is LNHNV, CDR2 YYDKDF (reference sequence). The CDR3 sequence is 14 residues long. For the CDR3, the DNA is TGTGCCACCAGCAGAGCTTCGGGGTTCTATGGCTACACCTTC. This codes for CATSRASGFYGYTF. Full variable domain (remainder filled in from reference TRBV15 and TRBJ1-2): DAMVIQNPRYQVTQFGKPVTLSCSQTLNHNVMYWYQQKSSQAPKLLFHYYDKDFNNEADTPDNFQSRRPNTSFCFLDIRSPGLGDTAMYLCATSRASGFYGYTFGSGTRLTVV.

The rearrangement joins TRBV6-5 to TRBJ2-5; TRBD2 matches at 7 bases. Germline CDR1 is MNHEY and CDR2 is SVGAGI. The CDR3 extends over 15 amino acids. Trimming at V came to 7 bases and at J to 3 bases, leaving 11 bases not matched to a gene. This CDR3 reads CASTWGGGGEETQYF. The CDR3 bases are TGTGCCAGCACGTGGGGGGGAGGTGGGGAAGAGACCCAGTACTTC.